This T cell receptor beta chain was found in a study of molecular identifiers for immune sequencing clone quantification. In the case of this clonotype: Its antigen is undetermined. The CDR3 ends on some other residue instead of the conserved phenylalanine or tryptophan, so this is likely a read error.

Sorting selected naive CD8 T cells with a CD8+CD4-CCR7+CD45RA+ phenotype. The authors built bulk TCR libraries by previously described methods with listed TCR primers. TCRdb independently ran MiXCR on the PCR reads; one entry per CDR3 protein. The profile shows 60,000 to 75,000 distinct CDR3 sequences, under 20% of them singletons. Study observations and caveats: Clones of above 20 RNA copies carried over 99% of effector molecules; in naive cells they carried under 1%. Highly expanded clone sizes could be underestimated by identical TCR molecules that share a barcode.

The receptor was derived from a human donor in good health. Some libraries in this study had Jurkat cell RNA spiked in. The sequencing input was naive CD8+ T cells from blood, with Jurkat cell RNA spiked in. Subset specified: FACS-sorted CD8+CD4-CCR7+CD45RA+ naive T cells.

In DNA, the CDR3 is TGTGCCATAATAGGGCGAGGCACCGAATTGGCTGAAGCTTTCCTT. Translating it yields CAIIGRGTELAEAFL. The V call is TRBV7-6, the J call TRBJ1-1; the D is unclear. Trimming left V 10 bases short and J 6 bases short, with 24 bases between. CDR1 and CDR2 from the germline V gene are SGHVS and FNYEAQ. The CDR3 contains 15 residues.